This T cell receptor (beta chain) derives from a study of long-term antiretroviral therapy in people with HIV (dated by TCRdb to 2022 to 2024). The study in broad terms: Collection of the earliest samples took place about a decade ahead of the 2015 WHO recommendation for immediate ART, at a time when ART was typically delayed until CD4 counts fell. No cross-contamination during QIAcube processing was seen in test extractions of a monoclonal T-cell line run alongside 25 to 35 polyclonal samples. A total of roughly 200 cryopreserved PBMC samples came from a few dozen adults with confirmed HIV infection and were collected serially over a mean of roughly six years (range 1-12). About 40% of the 30 participants with HIV were female. Whether ART initiation and durable HIV suppression were associated with changes in peripheral blood TRB repertoire composition and diversity was tested in a retrospective serial study.

What the work shows at the level of the full study, not this receptor alone: Inferences about post-ART repertoire changes were limited because no data were available on ART adherence, viral resistance or therapy changes. HIV repertoires had narrower CDR3 length ranges than controls, and the network structure suggested an antigen-experienced repertoire that shifted only slightly toward naive after ART. Expanded TRB clones identified before ART initiation dominated the repertoire across all time points, though the dominance fluctuated and decreased in many PLHIV after ART. ART initiation was associated with a significant increase in TRB diversity, but diversity stayed significantly below transplant donor controls even after long-term ART. Limited PBMC availability meant only the TCR beta chain was sequenced, without alpha chain pairing. Samples dated from 2004 to 2017, and the ART regimens used may be less effective than current ones. Because cell numbers in pre-ART samples were limited, unsorted PBMC were profiled instead of sorted CD4+ and CD8+ T cells.

The CDR3 runs 12 residues from the cysteine to the phenylalanine. Only the CDR3 DNA stays, 36 bases, in frame from base 1. CDR1 and CDR2, per the germline V gene (reference sequence), are SGHNT and YYREEE. V sheds 8 bases and J sheds 5 bases, leaving 13 bases between their ends. Participants were included only if at least one PBMC sample before ART initiation and at least two post-ART samples were available. Every participant with HIV received treatment in the United States of America. Before DNA extraction, cryopreserved samples of about 0.95-11 million PBMC were thawed and then washed. At the time of the earliest PBMC sample, participants with HIV were aged between roughly 20 and 55 years. Per participant, PBMC samples came from 1-4 timepoints prior to ART initiation and 2-8 timepoints following ART initiation, for a median of 7 samples. Serial HIV viral load, CD4+ T-cell count, ART history and demographic data were obtained for every participant. Using a Qiagen kit on a QIAcube, genomic DNA was extracted from unsorted PBMC, with samples processed in batches of 12.

About this clone: Which antigen it targets is not known. The record has no base qualities; no much larger clone is one base away.

Sequencing of the TRB variable region was done with the immunoSEQ hsTCRB v3.0 assay at survey level resolution. A depth of about 35,000-50,000 T-cell genomes per sample was targeted for TRB sequencing. TRB libraries were pooled and sequenced on an Illumina MiSeq using a v3 150-cycle kit. For the original study's pipeline: Repertoire analysis was performed in R inside a reproducible Nextflow workflow that covered QC, data transformation and analysis. LymphoSeq2, an R package for exploring AIRR-Seq data, was used to implement the custom analyses. A few samples that yielded fewer than 5000 total TRB sequences were excluded, so that around 190 HIV repertoires were analyzed. Among the approximately 180 retained HIV repertoires, 55 to 60 were collected before ART initiation and roughly 130 were collected after ART initiation. Repertoires were downsampled to 5000 TRB nucleotide sequences, with summary statistics averaged over 100 downsampling iterations. TRB sequences were retained for analysis only if CDR3 regions of at least seven amino acids were present. Diversity was assessed using a clonality score derived from Shannon entropy and using the Gini coefficient. In the repertoire networks, any two of the top 5000 CDR3 amino acid sequences were connected whenever the two sequences differed by an edit distance of one. Antigen specificity groups and MHC restriction were predicted for TRB CDR3 amino acid sequences with GLIPH2. To flag known associations with CMV, EBV, HIV or tissue antigens, CDR3 amino acid sequences were compared against VDJdb and McPAS-TCR. Pre-ART, post-ART and control groups were compared with Wilcoxon signed-rank tests and Holm-Bonferroni correction. TCRdb took over this immuneACCESS table, retaining in-frame rearrangements with V and J assigned. Such tables are incomplete; in checked studies, under half of the missing clones stem from an unresolved V gene, and the remainder is unexplained. V, J and clone size were drawn from that table, and D and trimming were deduced from the DNA. The sample data list approximately 29,000 clones, and about 85% of these were observed just once. 10% to 15% of the sample is in the top ten clones.

The clonotype originates from a man in his late teens or twenties with HIV. The V gene is TRBV5-4 and the J gene is TRBJ2-5, with a weak D call of TRBD2 (6 bases match). Specimen: unsorted PBMCs, collected 1.1 years after starting antiretroviral therapy. The CDR3: CASSRGRETQYF. The DNA is as follows: TGTGCCAGTAGCCGAGGGAGGGAGACCCAGTACTTC.